This T cell receptor beta chain stems from a study of OX40 agonist ivuxolimab in advanced cancers. Study-level background: Participants, 75% to 90% male, averaged roughly 55 years of age, ranging from about 20 to 79.

With respect to this clone: Its antigen is as yet unknown.

Study observations and caveats: It was also the case that some nonresponders had low normalized T-cell clonal expansion.

Germline lookup yields CDR1 MNHNY and CDR2 SVGAGI (reference sequence). V lost 5 bases, J lost 3 bases, and 11 bases lay in between. This CDR3 has 13 amino acids. TCRdb keeps only in-frame clones here, not all; method: immunoSEQ multiplex PCR. The table lists tens of thousands of clones, more than 75% of them singletons. The receptor was derived from an adult with an advanced solid tumor such as melanoma, head and neck, liver or kidney cancer. The material sequenced was CD4+ or CD8+ T cells sorted from blood, taken in a trial of the OX40 agonist ivuxolimab. The chain couples TRBV6-6 to TRBJ2-7; D is possibly TRBD2 (6 bases). Here the CDR3 DNA reads TGTGCCAGCAGTCACGGGACTCTCTACGAGCAGTACTTC. This gives the protein CASSHGTLYEQYF.